The sequence of this T cell receptor beta chain was determined in a study of beta chain features in type 1 diabetes. This clone was seen a handful of times. Its target is not known. The CDR3 covers 15 residues. With V trimmed by 0 bases and J by 6 bases, 5 bases remained unmatched. The germline V gene has CDR1 LGHNA and CDR2 YSLEER. Regarding the study as a whole: Naive, central memory and Treg TCRB repertoires seemed to resemble each other more closely in patients than they did in healthy donors.

The whole isolated RNA underwent reverse transcription, so sequencing captured expressed TCRB transcripts. Here immunoSEQ multiplex PCR was the method, and the copy in TCRdb shows in-frame clones only, minus some. The sample lists under 450,000 clones, over 11% seen once, with 0.035% to 0.04% in the top ten. The receptor's source is a man aged 25-40 years in good health. Material: naive CD4+ T cells from blood. The chain combines TRBV4-3 with TRBJ2-1; 7 bases fit TRBD2. CDR3: CASSQDSQRGNEQFF. In DNA form, the CDR3 reads TGCGCCAGCAGCCAAGATTCCCAGCGGGGCAATGAGCAGTTCTTC.